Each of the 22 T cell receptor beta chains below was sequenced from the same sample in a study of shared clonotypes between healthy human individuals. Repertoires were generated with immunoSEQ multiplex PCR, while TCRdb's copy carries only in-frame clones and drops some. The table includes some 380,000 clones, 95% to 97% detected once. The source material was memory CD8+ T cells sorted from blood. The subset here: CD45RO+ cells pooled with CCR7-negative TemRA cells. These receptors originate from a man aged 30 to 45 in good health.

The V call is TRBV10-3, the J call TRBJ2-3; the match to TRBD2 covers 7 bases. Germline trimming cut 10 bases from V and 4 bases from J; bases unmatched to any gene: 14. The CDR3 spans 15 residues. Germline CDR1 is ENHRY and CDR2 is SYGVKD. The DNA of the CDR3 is TGTGCCAGTAAGCGGGCGGGAGCCTCCCCAGATACGCAGTATTTT. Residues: CASKRAGASPDTQYF.

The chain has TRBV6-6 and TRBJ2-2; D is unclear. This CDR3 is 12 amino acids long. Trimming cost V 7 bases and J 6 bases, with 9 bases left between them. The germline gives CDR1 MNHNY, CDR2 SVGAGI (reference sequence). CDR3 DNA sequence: TGTGCCAGCACCAAGGGCCCCGGGGAGCTGTTTTTT. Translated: CASTKGPGELFF.

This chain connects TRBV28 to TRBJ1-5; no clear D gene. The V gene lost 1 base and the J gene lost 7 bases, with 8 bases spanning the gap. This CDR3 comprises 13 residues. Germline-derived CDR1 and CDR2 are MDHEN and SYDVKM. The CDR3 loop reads CASSLSVVQPQHF. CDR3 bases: TGTGCCAGCAGTTTATCGGTGGTCCAGCCCCAGCATTTT.

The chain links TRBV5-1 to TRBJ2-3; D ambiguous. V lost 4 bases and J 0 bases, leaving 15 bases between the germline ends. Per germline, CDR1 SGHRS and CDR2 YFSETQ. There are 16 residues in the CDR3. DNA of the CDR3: TGCGCCAGCAGCCACGGAAGGGTGGACAGCACAGATACGCAGTATTTT. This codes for CASSHGRVDSTDTQYF.

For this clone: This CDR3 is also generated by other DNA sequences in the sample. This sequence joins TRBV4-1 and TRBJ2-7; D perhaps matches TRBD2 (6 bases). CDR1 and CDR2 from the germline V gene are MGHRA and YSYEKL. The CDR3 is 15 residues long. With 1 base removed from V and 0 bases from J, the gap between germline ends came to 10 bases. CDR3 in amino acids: CASSQVSGSSYEQYF. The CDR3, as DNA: TGCGCCAGCAGCCAAGTTAGCGGTAGCTCCTACGAGCAGTACTTC.

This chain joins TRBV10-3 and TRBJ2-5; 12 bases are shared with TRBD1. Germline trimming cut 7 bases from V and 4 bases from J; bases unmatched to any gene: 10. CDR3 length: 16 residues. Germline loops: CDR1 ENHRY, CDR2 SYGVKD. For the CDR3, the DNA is TGTGCCATCAATCGAACTCCGGGACAGGGGGCAGAGACCCAGTACTTC. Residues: CAINRTPGQGAETQYF.

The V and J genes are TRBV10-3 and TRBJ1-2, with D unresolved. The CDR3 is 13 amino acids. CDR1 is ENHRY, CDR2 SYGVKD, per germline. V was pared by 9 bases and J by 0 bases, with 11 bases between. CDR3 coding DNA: TGTGCCATTAACCGAGAAACTAACTATGGCTACACCTTC. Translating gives CAINRETNYGYTF.

The CDR3 nucleotides are TGTGCCAGCAGCTCCCCGGGGCCAGAGCAGTTCTTC. Translation gives CASSSPGPEQFF. The rearrangement links TRBV7-9 to TRBJ2-1; either TRBD1 or TRBD2 may fit D (5 bases each). V was shortened by 4 bases and J by 10 bases, with 11 bases between the two germline ends. The CDR3 is 12 residues long. CDR1 and CDR2 (germline): SEHNR, FQNEAQ (reference sequence).

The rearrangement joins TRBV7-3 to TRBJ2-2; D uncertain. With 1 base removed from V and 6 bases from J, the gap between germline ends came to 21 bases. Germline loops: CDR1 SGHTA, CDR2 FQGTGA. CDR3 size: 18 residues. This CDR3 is CASSLIPYLDLAAGELFF. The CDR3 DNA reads TGTGCCAGCAGCTTAATTCCCTATCTAGATCTGGCGGCCGGGGAGCTGTTTTTT. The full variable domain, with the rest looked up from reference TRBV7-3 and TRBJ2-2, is GAGVSQTPSNKVTEKGKYVELRCDPISGHTALYWYRQSLGQGPEFLIYFQGTGAADDSGLPNDRFFAVRPEGSVSTLKIQRTERGDSAVYLCASSLIPYLDLAAGELFFGEGSRLTVL.

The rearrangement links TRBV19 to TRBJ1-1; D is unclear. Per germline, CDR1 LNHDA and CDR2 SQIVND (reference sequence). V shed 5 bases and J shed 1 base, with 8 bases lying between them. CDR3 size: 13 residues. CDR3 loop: CASSLTANTEAFF. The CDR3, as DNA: TGTGCCAGTAGTTTAACAGCGAACACTGAAGCTTTCTTT.

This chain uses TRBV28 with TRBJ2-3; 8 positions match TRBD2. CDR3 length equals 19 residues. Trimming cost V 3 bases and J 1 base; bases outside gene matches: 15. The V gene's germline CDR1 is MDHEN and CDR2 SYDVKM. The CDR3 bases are TGTGCCAGCAGTTTGTTCCTAGCGGGTTGGGGGAAAGGCACAGATACGCAGTATTTT. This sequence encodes CASSLFLAGWGKGTDTQYF.

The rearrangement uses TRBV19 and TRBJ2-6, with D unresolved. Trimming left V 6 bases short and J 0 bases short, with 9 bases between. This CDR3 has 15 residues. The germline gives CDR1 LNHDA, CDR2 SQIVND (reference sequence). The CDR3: CASSQSDSGANVLTF. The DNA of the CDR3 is TGTGCCAGTAGCCAATCCGACTCTGGGGCCAACGTCCTGACTTTC.

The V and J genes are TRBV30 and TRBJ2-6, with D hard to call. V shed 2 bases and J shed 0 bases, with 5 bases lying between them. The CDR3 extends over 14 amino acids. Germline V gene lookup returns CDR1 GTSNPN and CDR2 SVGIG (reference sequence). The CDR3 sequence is CAWSTPSGANVLTF. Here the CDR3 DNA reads TGTGCCTGGAGTACTCCCTCTGGGGCCAACGTCCTGACTTTC.

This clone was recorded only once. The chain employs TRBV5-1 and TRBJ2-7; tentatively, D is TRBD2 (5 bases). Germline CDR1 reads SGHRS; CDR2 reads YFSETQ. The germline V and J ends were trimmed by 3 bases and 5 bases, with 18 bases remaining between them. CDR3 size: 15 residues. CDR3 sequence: CASSYGGPAFHEQYF. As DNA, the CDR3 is TGCGCCAGCAGCTACGGAGGCCCAGCGTTCCACGAGCAGTACTTC.

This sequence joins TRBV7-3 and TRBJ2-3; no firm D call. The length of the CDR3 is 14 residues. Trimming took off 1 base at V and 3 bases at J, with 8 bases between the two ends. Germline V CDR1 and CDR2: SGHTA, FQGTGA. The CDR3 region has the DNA TGTGCCAGCAGCTTAAAACCGGCGACAGATACGCAGTATTTT. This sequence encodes CASSLKPATDTQYF. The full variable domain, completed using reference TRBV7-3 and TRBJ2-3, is GAGVSQTPSNKVTEKGKYVELRCDPISGHTALYWYRQSLGQGPEFLIYFQGTGAADDSGLPNDRFFAVRPEGSVSTLKIQRTERGDSAVYLCASSLKPATDTQYFGPGTRLTVL.

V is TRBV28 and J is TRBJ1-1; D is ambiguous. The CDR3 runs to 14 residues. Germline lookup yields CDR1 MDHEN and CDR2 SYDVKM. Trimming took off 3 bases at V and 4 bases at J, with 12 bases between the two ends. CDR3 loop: CASSFGRRVTEAFF. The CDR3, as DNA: TGTGCCAGCAGTTTCGGCAGGCGGGTCACTGAAGCTTTCTTT.

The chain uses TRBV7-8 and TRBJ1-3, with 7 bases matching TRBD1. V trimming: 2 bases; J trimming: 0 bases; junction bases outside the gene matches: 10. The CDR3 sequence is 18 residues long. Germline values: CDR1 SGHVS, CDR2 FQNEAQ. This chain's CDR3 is CASSLLTGTALSGNTIYF. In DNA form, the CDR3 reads TGTGCCAGCAGCTTACTGACCGGGACAGCGCTCTCTGGAAACACCATATATTTT.

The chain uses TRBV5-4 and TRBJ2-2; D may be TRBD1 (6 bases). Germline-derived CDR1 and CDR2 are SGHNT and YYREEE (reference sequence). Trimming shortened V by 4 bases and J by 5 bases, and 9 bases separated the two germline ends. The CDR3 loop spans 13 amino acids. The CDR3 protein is CASSRQGTGELFF. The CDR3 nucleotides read TGTGCCAGCAGCCGTCAGGGGACCGGGGAGCTGTTTTTT.

In nucleotides, the CDR3 is TGCGCCAGCAGCTGGGACAGCGGGGGCTACACCTTC. Encoded protein: CASSWDSGGYTF. The rearrangement links TRBV5-1 to TRBJ1-2, with 7 bases that match TRBD1. The germline gives CDR1 SGHRS, CDR2 YFSETQ. V gave up 3 bases and J gave up 8 bases; unmatched junction bases: 4. This CDR3 is 12 amino acids long. Filled out from reference TRBV5-1 and TRBJ1-2, the complete variable domain reads KAGVTQTPRYLIKTRGQQVTLSCSPISGHRSVSWYQQTPGQGLQFLFEYFSETQRNKGNFPGRFSGRQFSNSRSEMNVSTLELGDSALYLCASSWDSGGYTFGSGTRLTVV.

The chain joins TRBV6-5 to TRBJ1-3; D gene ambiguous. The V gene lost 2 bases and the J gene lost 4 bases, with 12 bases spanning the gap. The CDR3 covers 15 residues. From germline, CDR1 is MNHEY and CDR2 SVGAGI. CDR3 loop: CASSYAGSAGNTIYF. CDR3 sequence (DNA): TGTGCCAGCAGTTACGCGGGTTCAGCGGGAAACACCATATATTTT.

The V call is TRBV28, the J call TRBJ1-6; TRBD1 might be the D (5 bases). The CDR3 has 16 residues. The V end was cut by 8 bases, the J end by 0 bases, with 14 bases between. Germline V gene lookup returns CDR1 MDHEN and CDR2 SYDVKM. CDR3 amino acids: CASGWGMISYNSPLHF. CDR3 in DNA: TGTGCCAGCGGGTGGGGGATGATCTCCTATAATTCACCCCTCCACTTT.

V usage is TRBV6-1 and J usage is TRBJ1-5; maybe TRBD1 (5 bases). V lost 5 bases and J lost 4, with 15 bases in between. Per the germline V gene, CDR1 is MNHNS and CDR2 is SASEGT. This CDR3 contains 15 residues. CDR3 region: CASSRGSGINQPQHF. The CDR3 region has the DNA TGTGCCAGCAGTCGGGGCTCAGGTATTAATCAGCCCCAGCATTTT.